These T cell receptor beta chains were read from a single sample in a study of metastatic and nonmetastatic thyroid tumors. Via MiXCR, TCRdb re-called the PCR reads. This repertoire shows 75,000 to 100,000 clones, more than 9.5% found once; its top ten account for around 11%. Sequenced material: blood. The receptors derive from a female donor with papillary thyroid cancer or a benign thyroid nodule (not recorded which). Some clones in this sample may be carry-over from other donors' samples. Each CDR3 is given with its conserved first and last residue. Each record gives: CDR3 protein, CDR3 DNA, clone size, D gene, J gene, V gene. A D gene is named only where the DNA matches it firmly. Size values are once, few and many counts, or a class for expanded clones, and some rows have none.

CDR3 protein: CSASPSGTAPNYGYTF; CDR3 DNA: TGCAGTGCTAGTCCTTCCGGGACAGCTCCTAACTATGGCTACACCTTC; clone size: NA; D gene: TRBD1; J gene: TRBJ1-2; V gene: TRBV20-1
CDR3 protein: CASSQAEGWTAELFF; CDR3 DNA: TGTGCCAGCAGCCAAGCGGAGGGGTGGACCGCGGAGCTGTTTTTT; clone size: NA; D gene: NA; J gene: TRBJ2-2; V gene: TRBV4-2
CDR3 protein: CASSYFRPVAGGRDTQYF; CDR3 DNA: TGTGCCAGCAGTTACTTTCGTCCGGTAGCGGGAGGGCGAGATACGCAGTATTTT; clone size: many; D gene: TRBD2; J gene: TRBJ2-3; V gene: TRBV6-6
CDR3 protein: CSATAGTSVTDTQYF; CDR3 DNA: TGCAGTGCCACTGCCGGGACTAGCGTCACAGATACGCAGTATTTT; clone size: many; D gene: TRBD2; J gene: TRBJ2-3; V gene: TRBV20-1
CDR3 protein: CSARVGGQNNSPLHF; CDR3 DNA: TGCAGTGCTAGAGTTGGGGGACAGAATAATTCACCCCTCCACTTT; clone size: few; D gene: TRBD1; J gene: TRBJ1-6; V gene: TRBV20-1
CDR3 protein: CASSLSMYSNNEQFF; CDR3 DNA: TGTGCCAGCAGTTTATCGATGTACAGTAACAATGAGCAGTTCTTC; clone size: many; D gene: NA; J gene: TRBJ2-1; V gene: TRBV27
CDR3 protein: CASSQDRGAYNSPLHF; CDR3 DNA: TGCGCCAGCAGCCAAGATCGGGGGGCCTATAATTCACCCCTCCACTTT; clone size: many; D gene: NA; J gene: TRBJ1-6; V gene: TRBV4-3
CDR3 protein: CASSRVGGGNTIYF; CDR3 DNA: TGTGCCAGCAGCCGCGTCGGGGGTGGAAACACCATATATTTT; clone size: many; D gene: NA; J gene: TRBJ1-3; V gene: TRBV7-8
CDR3 protein: CASSSPVGNWYEQYF; CDR3 DNA: TGTGCCAGCAGTTCCCCTGTGGGGAACTGGTACGAGCAGTACTTC; clone size: NA; D gene: NA; J gene: TRBJ2-7; V gene: TRBV27
CDR3 protein: CASSLTGQPEYNEQFF; CDR3 DNA: TGTGCCAGCAGCTTAACGGGACAGCCCGAATACAATGAGCAGTTCTTC; clone size: many; D gene: TRBD1; J gene: TRBJ2-1; V gene: TRBV7-3
CDR3 protein: CASSQEKVFAPYEQYF; CDR3 DNA: TGTGCCAGCAGCCAAGAAAAAGTCTTCGCGCCCTACGAGCAGTACTTC; clone size: many; D gene: NA; J gene: TRBJ2-7; V gene: TRBV14
CDR3 protein: CASSFRLAVYNEQFF; CDR3 DNA: TGTGCCAGCAGTTTTAGACTAGCGGTCTACAATGAGCAGTTCTTC; clone size: many; D gene: TRBD2; J gene: TRBJ2-1; V gene: TRBV28
CDR3 protein: CSARELRNEQYF; CDR3 DNA: TGCAGTGCTCGGGAGCTGAGGAACGAGCAGTACTTC; clone size: many; D gene: NA; J gene: TRBJ2-7; V gene: TRBV20-1
CDR3 protein: CASSLGTSGGEQYF; CDR3 DNA: TGTGCCAGCAGCTTAGGGACTAGCGGGGGCGAGCAGTACTTC; clone size: many; D gene: TRBD2; J gene: TRBJ2-7; V gene: TRBV7-2
CDR3 protein: CASSQLDPRDRPLGTGELFF; CDR3 DNA: TGTGCCAGCTCACAACTCGATCCCCGGGACAGGCCCCTCGGGACCGGGGAGCTGTTTTTT; clone size: many; D gene: TRBD1; J gene: TRBJ2-2; V gene: TRBV18
CDR3 protein: CASSQDGLQGFGYTF; CDR3 DNA: TGCGCCAGCAGCCAAGACGGGCTACAGGGGTTTGGCTACACCTTC; clone size: NA; D gene: TRBD1; J gene: TRBJ1-2; V gene: TRBV4-3
CDR3 protein: CSARGDSPLHF; CDR3 DNA: TGCAGTGCTAGAGGAGACTCACCCCTCCACTTT; clone size: many; D gene: NA; J gene: TRBJ1-6; V gene: TRBV20-1
CDR3 protein: CSVPDRGQGTSAYNEQFF; CDR3 DNA: TGCAGTGTCCCCGACAGGGGGCAGGGGACTAGCGCTTACAATGAGCAGTTCTTC; clone size: many; D gene: NA; J gene: TRBJ2-1; V gene: TRBV20-1
CDR3 protein: CSVVSSLTLYEQYF; CDR3 DNA: TGCAGCGTTGTAAGTTCTCTAACCCTCTACGAGCAGTACTTC; clone size: many; D gene: NA; J gene: TRBJ2-7; V gene: TRBV29-1
CDR3 protein: CASSLARVFNEKLFF; CDR3 DNA: TGTGCCAGCAGCCTAGCCCGGGTTTTTAATGAAAAACTGTTTTTT; clone size: many; D gene: NA; J gene: TRBJ1-4; V gene: TRBV12-3/TRBV12-4
CDR3 protein: CASSAWRTYPPGVEAFF; CDR3 DNA: TGTGCCAGCAGCGCTTGGAGGACGTACCCCCCCGGTGTTGAAGCTTTCTTT; clone size: many; D gene: NA; J gene: TRBJ1-1; V gene: TRBV9
CDR3 protein: CASSFRDIYNSPLHF; CDR3 DNA: TGTGCCAGCAGCTTCAGGGATATCTATAATTCACCCCTCCACTTT; clone size: many; D gene: NA; J gene: TRBJ1-6; V gene: TRBV5-6
CDR3 protein: CASSQDPSGAQTFGQYF; CDR3 DNA: TGCGCCAGCAGCCAAGACCCCTCGGGCGCCCAAACCTTCGGGCAGTACTTC; clone size: many; D gene: NA; J gene: TRBJ2-7; V gene: TRBV4-1
CDR3 protein: CSAYVNRGSSYNEQFF; CDR3 DNA: TGCAGTGCTTACGTAAACAGGGGTAGCTCCTACAATGAGCAGTTCTTC; clone size: NA; D gene: TRBD1; J gene: TRBJ2-1; V gene: TRBV20-1
CDR3 protein: CASSAYAGRRAGEQYF; CDR3 DNA: TGTGCCAGTAGTGCATATGCGGGGAGAAGAGCGGGGGAGCAGTACTTC; clone size: many; D gene: TRBD2; J gene: TRBJ2-7; V gene: TRBV19
CDR3 protein: CASSLDLGNEQYF; CDR3 DNA: TGCGCCAGCAGCTTGGATCTGGGAAACGAGCAGTACTTC; clone size: many; D gene: NA; J gene: TRBJ2-7; V gene: TRBV5-1
CDR3 protein: CASSFDRVYGYTF; CDR3 DNA: TGCGCCAGCAGCTTTGATAGGGTCTATGGCTACACCTTC; clone size: many; D gene: NA; J gene: TRBJ1-2; V gene: TRBV5-1
CDR3 protein: CASSAYGQGGNSPLHF; CDR3 DNA: TGTGCCAGCAGCGCATATGGACAGGGGGGGAATTCACCCCTCCACTTT; clone size: many; D gene: TRBD1; J gene: TRBJ1-6; V gene: TRBV9
CDR3 protein: CASKQDRGGNQPQHF; CDR3 DNA: TGTGCCAGCAAACAAGACAGGGGGGGGAATCAGCCCCAGCATTTT; clone size: many; D gene: TRBD1; J gene: TRBJ1-5; V gene: TRBV28
CDR3 protein: CASRATRGYSPLHF; CDR3 DNA: TGTGCCAGCAGAGCGACCAGGGGTTATTCACCCCTCCACTTT; clone size: many; D gene: NA; J gene: TRBJ1-6; V gene: TRBV2
CDR3 protein: CSATRTGGYEQYF; CDR3 DNA: TGCAGTGCTACTCGGACGGGGGGGTACGAGCAGTACTTC; clone size: many; D gene: TRBD2; J gene: TRBJ2-7; V gene: TRBV20-1
CDR3 protein: CASSLGDRALYEQYF; CDR3 DNA: TGTGCCAGCAGCTTGGGGGACAGGGCCCTCTACGAGCAGTACTTC; clone size: many; D gene: TRBD1; J gene: TRBJ2-7; V gene: TRBV5-5
CDR3 protein: CASSPYKQWATDTQYF; CDR3 DNA: TGTGCCAGCAGTCCATACAAACAGTGGGCCACAGATACGCAGTATTTT; clone size: NA; D gene: NA; J gene: TRBJ2-3; V gene: TRBV11-1
CDR3 protein: CASRATSGSTDTQYF; CDR3 DNA: TGTGCCAGCAGGGCGACTAGCGGGAGCACAGATACGCAGTATTTT; clone size: many; D gene: TRBD2; J gene: TRBJ2-3; V gene: TRBV6-4
CDR3 protein: CASSYSSAGGNNEQFF; CDR3 DNA: TGTGCCAGCAGTTACTCTTCAGCGGGAGGGAACAATGAGCAGTTCTTC; clone size: many; D gene: TRBD2; J gene: TRBJ2-1; V gene: TRBV6-2/TRBV6-3
CDR3 protein: CASSLGASTDTQYF; CDR3 DNA: TGCGCCAGCAGCTTGGGAGCTAGCACAGATACGCAGTATTTT; clone size: many; D gene: NA; J gene: TRBJ2-3; V gene: TRBV5-1
CDR3 protein: CATSRDIRQGGYEQYF; CDR3 DNA: TGTGCCACCAGCAGAGATATACGGCAGGGTGGGTACGAGCAGTACTTC; clone size: many; D gene: NA; J gene: TRBJ2-7; V gene: TRBV15
CDR3 protein: CASSSVETQYF; CDR3 DNA: TGTGCCAGCAGTTCGGTAGAGACCCAGTACTTC; clone size: many; D gene: NA; J gene: TRBJ2-5; V gene: TRBV6-2/TRBV6-3
CDR3 protein: CASSPGVNSPLHF; CDR3 DNA: TGTGCCAGCTCACCAGGGGTAAATTCACCCCTCCACTTT; clone size: many; D gene: NA; J gene: TRBJ1-6; V gene: TRBV18
CDR3 protein: CATSVGSNSPLHF; CDR3 DNA: TGTGCCACCAGCGTCGGGTCAAATTCACCCCTCCACTTT; clone size: many; D gene: NA; J gene: TRBJ1-6; V gene: TRBV15
CDR3 protein: CASSPVASGANVLTF; CDR3 DNA: TGTGCCAGCAGTCCCGTGGCCTCTGGGGCCAACGTCCTGACTTTC; clone size: many; D gene: NA; J gene: TRBJ2-6; V gene: TRBV28
CDR3 protein: CSASDRGGLNEQFF; CDR3 DNA: TGCAGTGCTTCGGACAGGGGAGGTCTTAATGAGCAGTTCTTC; clone size: many; D gene: TRBD1; J gene: TRBJ2-1; V gene: TRBV20-1
CDR3 protein: CASSQDGQNQPQHF; CDR3 DNA: TGCGCCAGCAGCCAAGACGGGCAGAATCAGCCCCAGCATTTT; clone size: many; D gene: NA; J gene: TRBJ1-5; V gene: TRBV4-3
CDR3 protein: CASSQRSQETQYF; CDR3 DNA: TGTGCCAGCAGCCAAAGGTCCCAAGAGACCCAGTACTTC; clone size: many; D gene: NA; J gene: TRBJ2-5; V gene: TRBV6-1
CDR3 protein: CAISQGGTDTQYF; CDR3 DNA: TGTGCCATCAGTCAGGGGGGCACAGATACGCAGTATTTT; clone size: many; D gene: TRBD1; J gene: TRBJ2-3; V gene: TRBV10-3
CDR3 protein: CSARVIGFSGYGELFF; CDR3 DNA: TGCAGTGCTAGAGTTATCGGTTTTAGCGGGTACGGGGAGCTGTTTTTT; clone size: many; D gene: TRBD2; J gene: TRBJ2-2; V gene: TRBV20-1
CDR3 protein: CASSQLSGRAADEQFF; CDR3 DNA: TGCGCCAGCAGCCAACTTAGCGGGAGGGCCGCGGATGAGCAGTTCTTC; clone size: many; D gene: TRBD2; J gene: TRBJ2-1; V gene: TRBV4-1
CDR3 protein: CASSISAGGKVGNEQFF; CDR3 DNA: TGTGCCAGTAGTATATCTGCAGGGGGCAAGGTGGGCAATGAGCAGTTCTTC; clone size: many; D gene: TRBD1; J gene: TRBJ2-1; V gene: TRBV19
CDR3 protein: CASSSPAGTGGSGEQYF; CDR3 DNA: TGTGCCAGCAGTTCCCCTGCCGGGACAGGGGGCTCGGGCGAGCAGTACTTC; clone size: many; D gene: TRBD1; J gene: TRBJ2-7; V gene: TRBV28
CDR3 protein: CATSESPGELFF; CDR3 DNA: TGTGCCACCAGTGAATCACCCGGGGAGCTGTTTTTT; clone size: many; D gene: NA; J gene: TRBJ2-2; V gene: TRBV24-1
CDR3 protein: CASSPEGVDNEQFF; CDR3 DNA: TGTGCCAGCAGCCCCGAGGGAGTTGACAATGAGCAGTTCTTC; clone size: many; D gene: NA; J gene: TRBJ2-1; V gene: TRBV9
CDR3 protein: CASNSVLIANYGYTF; CDR3 DNA: TGTGCCAGCAACTCCGTACTGATAGCTAACTATGGCTACACCTTC; clone size: many; D gene: NA; J gene: TRBJ1-2; V gene: TRBV28
CDR3 protein: CSAPSVNYGYTF; CDR3 DNA: TGCAGTGCCCCCTCGGTCAACTATGGCTACACCTTC; clone size: many; D gene: NA; J gene: TRBJ1-2; V gene: TRBV20-1